This section outlines one T cell receptor beta chain sequence together with its context. This record comes from a study of response to subunit inactivated influenza vaccine. Trimming took 0 bases from V and 3 from J; bases not matched to a gene: 4. Germline V gene data show CDR1 as SQVTM and CDR2 as ANQGSEA. The CDR3 has 15 residues. From the RT-PCR reads, TCRdb called clonotypes with MiXCR, one entry per CDR3 protein. Among hundreds of thousands of distinct CDR3 sequences, 11% were seen once, and the ten largest hold about 10%. This sample also appeared in a second study, on T cells expressing NK-cell markers. That source notes: The cDNA for TCR beta came from 5'RACE template switching with UMIs.

The TCR sequence derives from a man between 50 and 59 years old who received an inactivated influenza vaccine. This chain connects TRBV29-1 to TRBJ2-4; TRBD2 matches 8 bases. Sequences were derived from PBMCs from blood, sampled on the day of vaccination. Here the CDR3 DNA reads TGCAGCGTTGAAGAATTGGGACTAGGCAAAAACATTCAGTACTTC. It encodes CSVEELGLGKNIQYF.